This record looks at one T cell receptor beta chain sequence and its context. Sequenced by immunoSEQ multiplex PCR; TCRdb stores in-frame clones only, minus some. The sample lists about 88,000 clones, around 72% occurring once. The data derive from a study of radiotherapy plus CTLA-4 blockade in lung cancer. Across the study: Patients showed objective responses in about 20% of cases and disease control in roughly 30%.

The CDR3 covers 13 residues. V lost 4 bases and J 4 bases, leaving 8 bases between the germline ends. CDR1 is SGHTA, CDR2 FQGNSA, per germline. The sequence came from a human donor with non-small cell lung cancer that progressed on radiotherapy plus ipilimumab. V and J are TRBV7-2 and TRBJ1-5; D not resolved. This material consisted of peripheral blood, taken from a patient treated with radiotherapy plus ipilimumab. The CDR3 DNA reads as TGTGCCAGCAGCTCGGAACAGAATCAGCCCCAGCATTTT. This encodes CASSSEQNQPQHF.